One sample yielded the 3 T cell receptor beta chains listed below, sequenced in a study of T cell clonality in common variable immunodeficiency. Their cognate antigens are unknown. TCRdb's table, derived via immunoSEQ multiplex PCR, lists solely in-frame clones and lacks some. This repertoire holds 10,000 to 13,000 clones, and none appear only once. The study's findings and limits: In common variable immunodeficiency, TCR beta chains reportedly carried fewer deletions and N-nucleotide insertions.

What was sequenced was peripheral blood mononuclear cells. The origin of the receptors is a human donor with common variable immunodeficiency.

This clone came up a few times. From the germline J gene comes the end of the CDR3, since the read stops 3 residues before it. This chain joins TRBV7-6 and TRBJ2-1; TRBD2 matches at 9 bases. Trimming cost V 5 bases and J 8 bases; bases outside gene matches: 13. The germline V gene encodes CDR1 SGHVS and CDR2 FNYEAQ. The CDR3 has 16 amino acids. CDR3 bases read: TGTGCCAGCAGCGACCTGACTAGCGGAATGTCGGATGAG. Amino acid sequence: CASSDLTSGMSDE. The CDR3 in full is CASSDLTSGMSDEQFF.

This clone came up a few times. Coverage ceases 3 residues before the CDR3 finishes, and the germline J gene fills in the end. V is TRBV19 and J is TRBJ2-7, with TRBD2 matching over 10 bases. V trimming: 5 bases; J trimming: 4 bases; junction bases outside the gene matches: 14. The CDR3 covers 17 residues. Germline V gene lookup returns CDR1 LNHDA and CDR2 SQIVND (reference sequence). The CDR3 reads CASSSSLQREGLYEQYF. Incomplete CDR3 DNA: TGTGCCAGTAGTTCTTCCCTTCAGCGGGAGGGCCTATACGAG.

This clone came up a few times. Sequencing ends 3 residues short of the CDR3 end; the germline J gene provides the rest. The V call is TRBV6-2 or TRBV6-3, the J call TRBJ2-1; 13 bases are shared with TRBD2. V lost 5 bases and J lost 4; bases outside the gene matches: 5. Looked up from germline, CDR1 is MNHEY and CDR2 is SVGEGT. This CDR3 contains 16 residues. CDR3 DNA, as far as it was read: TGTGCCAGCAGTCTGCGGGGACTAGCGGGGTACAATGAG. The encoded protein is CASSLRGLAGYNE. The full-length CDR3 reads as CASSLRGLAGYNEQFF.